This T cell receptor (beta chain) was sequenced during a study of cytomegalovirus exposure and HLA in healthy donors. The wider study: Unique TCRs numbering roughly 85 million, obtained from HLA-typed donors, made up an early data release. Of some 400 genotyped donors, about 81% clustered with self-reported Caucasian donors.

Study-level results: TRBV6-2, TRBV6-3 and other indistinguishable V segments were excluded.

CDR3 length equals 14 residues. V lost 1 base and J lost 14; bases outside the gene matches: 13. In germline, CDR1 is SGHDN, CDR2 FVKESK. Vbeta (60) and Jbeta (13) primers were used in the PCR. Libraries were prepared by immunoSEQ multiplex PCR; TCRdb keeps only in-frame clonotypes and omits some of them. The sample contains 200,000 or so clones, about 80% of which appear only once. Comment on this clone: Its antigen is unidentified.

The rearrangement joins TRBV14 to TRBJ1-2; 7 bases are a match to TRBD1. The sequenced sample was PBMCs. This clonotype originated in a young man in good health and CMV-seronegative. The CDR3 sequence: CASSQVPGQTFKTF. The CDR3 DNA reads as TGTGCCAGCAGCCAAGTCCCGGGACAGACCTTCAAAACCTTC.